Included here is one T cell receptor beta chain sequence, with context. This specimen comes from a study of shared clonotypes between healthy human individuals. Unsorted material relied on about 90 million PBMCs as the source of genomic DNA. The CDR3 contains 16 residues. Trimming cost V 3 bases and J 0 bases, with 9 bases left between them. CDR1 and CDR2 (germline): MNHEY, SMNVEV (reference sequence). For every subset, genomic DNA was evenly distributed across several immunoSEQ plates. PCR replicates from unsorted PBMC used around 300 ng DNA, and this amount was about 33,000 T cell genomes. Ten immunoSEQ deep assay plates were used by the authors to sequence unsorted PBMC DNA. Libraries were prepared by immunoSEQ multiplex PCR; TCRdb keeps only in-frame clonotypes and omits some of them. The sample has 450,000 to 600,000 clones, less than 80% seen once.

The chain combines TRBV27 with TRBJ2-6; D ambiguous. What was sequenced was PBMCs. The source of this sequence is a woman aged 40 to 49 in good health. Some clones in this sample may be carry-over from other donors' samples. The DNA of the CDR3 is TGTGCCAGCAGTTTTGCAGCCGGCTCTGGGGCCAACGTCCTGACTTTC. It is translated as CASSFAAGSGANVLTF.